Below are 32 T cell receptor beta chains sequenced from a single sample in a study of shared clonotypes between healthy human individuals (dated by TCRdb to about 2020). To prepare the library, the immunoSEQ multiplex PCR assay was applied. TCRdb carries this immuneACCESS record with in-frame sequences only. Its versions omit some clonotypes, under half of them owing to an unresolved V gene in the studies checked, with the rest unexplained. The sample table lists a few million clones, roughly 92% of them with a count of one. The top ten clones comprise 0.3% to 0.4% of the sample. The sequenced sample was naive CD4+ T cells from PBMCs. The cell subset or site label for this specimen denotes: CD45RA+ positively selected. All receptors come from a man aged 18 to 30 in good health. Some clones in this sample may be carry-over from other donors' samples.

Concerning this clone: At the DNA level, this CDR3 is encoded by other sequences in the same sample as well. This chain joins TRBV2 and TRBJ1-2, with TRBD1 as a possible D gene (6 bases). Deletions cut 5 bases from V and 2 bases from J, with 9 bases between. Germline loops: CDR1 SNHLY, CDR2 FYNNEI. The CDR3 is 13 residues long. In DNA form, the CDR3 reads TGTGCCAGCAGTCGGACAGCGAACTATGGCTACACCTTC. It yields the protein CASSRTANYGYTF.

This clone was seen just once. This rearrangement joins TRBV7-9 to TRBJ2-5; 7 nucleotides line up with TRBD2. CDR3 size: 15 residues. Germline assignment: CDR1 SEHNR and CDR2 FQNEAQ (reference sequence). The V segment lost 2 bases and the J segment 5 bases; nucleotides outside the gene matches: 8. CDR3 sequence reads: CASSLRRGGAETQYF. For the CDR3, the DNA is TGTGCCAGCAGCTTAAGGCGGGGAGGGGCGGAGACCCAGTACTTC.

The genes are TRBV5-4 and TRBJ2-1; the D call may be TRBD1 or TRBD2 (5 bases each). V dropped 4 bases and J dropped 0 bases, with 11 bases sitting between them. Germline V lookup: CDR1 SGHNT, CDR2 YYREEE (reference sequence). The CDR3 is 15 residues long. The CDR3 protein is CASSGTSSSYNEQFF. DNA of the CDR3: TGTGCCAGCAGCGGGACGTCTAGCTCCTACAATGAGCAGTTCTTC.

This CDR3 reads CASMVPEAFF. CDR3 coding DNA: TGCGCCAGCATGGTGCCTGAAGCTTTCTTT. V usage is TRBV10-1 and J usage is TRBJ1-1; D ambiguous. CDR3 length: 10 residues. The ends were cut back, 7 bases at V and 6 bases at J, with 6 bases in the middle. Germline loops: CDR1 WNHNN, CDR2 SYGVQD (reference sequence).

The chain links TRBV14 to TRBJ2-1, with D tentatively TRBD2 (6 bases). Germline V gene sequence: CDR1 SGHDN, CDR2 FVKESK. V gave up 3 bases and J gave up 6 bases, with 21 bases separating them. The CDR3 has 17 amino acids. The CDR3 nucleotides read TGTGCCAGCAGCCAGGACCTGGGGACTGATCCGGGCAATGAGCAGTTCTTC. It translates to CASSQDLGTDPGNEQFF.

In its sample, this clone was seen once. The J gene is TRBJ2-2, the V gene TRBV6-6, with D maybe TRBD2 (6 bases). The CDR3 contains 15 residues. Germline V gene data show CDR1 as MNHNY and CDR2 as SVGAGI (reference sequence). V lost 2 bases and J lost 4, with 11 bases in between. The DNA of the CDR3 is TGTGCCAGCAGTTACGGGGGGAGTGGCACCGGGGAGCTGTTTTTT. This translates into CASSYGGSGTGELFF.

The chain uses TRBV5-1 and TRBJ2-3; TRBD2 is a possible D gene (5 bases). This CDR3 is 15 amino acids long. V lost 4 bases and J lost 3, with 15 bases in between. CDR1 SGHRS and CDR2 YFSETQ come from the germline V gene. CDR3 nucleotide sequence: TGCGCCAGCAGCCCAGACCCCGGAGGTACAGATACGCAGTATTTT. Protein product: CASSPDPGGTDTQYF.

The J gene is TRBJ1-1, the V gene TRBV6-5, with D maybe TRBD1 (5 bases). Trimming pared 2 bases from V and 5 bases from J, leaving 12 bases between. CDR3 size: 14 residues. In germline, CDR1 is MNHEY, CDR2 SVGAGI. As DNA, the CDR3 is TGTGCCAGCAGTTACCGCAGGGCGGGGACTGAAGCTTTCTTT. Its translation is CASSYRRAGTEAFF.

The CDR3 bases are TGCGCCAGCTGCAGCCACGATTTCTCTGTTGGCTACACCTTC. Translated: CASCSHDFSVGYTF. The chain links TRBV4-3 to TRBJ1-2, with D unclear. Between the trimmed V and J ends, which lost 8 bases and 7 bases, there was a span of 20 bases. The CDR3 has 14 amino acids. Per germline, CDR1 LGHNA and CDR2 YSLEER.

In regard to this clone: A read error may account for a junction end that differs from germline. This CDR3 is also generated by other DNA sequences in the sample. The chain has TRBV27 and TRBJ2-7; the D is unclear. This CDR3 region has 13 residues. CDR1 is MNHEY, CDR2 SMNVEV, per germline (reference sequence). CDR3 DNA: TGTGCCAGCAGTTTAGAGGAAGTTGGCGAGCAATACTTC. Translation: CASSLEEVGEQYF.

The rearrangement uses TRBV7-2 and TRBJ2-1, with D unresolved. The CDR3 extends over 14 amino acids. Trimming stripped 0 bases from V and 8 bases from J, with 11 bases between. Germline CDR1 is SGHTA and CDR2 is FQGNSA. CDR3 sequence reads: CASSLAIRSDEQFF. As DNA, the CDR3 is TGTGCCAGCAGCTTAGCAATCAGATCGGATGAGCAGTTCTTC. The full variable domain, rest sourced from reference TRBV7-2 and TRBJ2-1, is GAGVSQSPSNKVTEKGKDVELRCDPISGHTALYWYRQSLGQGLEFLIYFQGNSAPDKSGLPSDRFSAERTGGSVSTLTIQRTQQEDSAVYLCASSLAIRSDEQFFGPGTRLTVL.

CDR3 protein: CASWDRGSSQPQHF. The CDR3 nucleotides read TGTGCCAGCTGGGACAGGGGTAGTAGTCAGCCCCAGCATTTT. This rearrangement joins TRBV28 to TRBJ1-5; 10 bases line up with TRBD1. The CDR3 has 14 residues. V was clipped by 8 bases and J by 6 bases; unmatched bases: 7. The V gene's germline CDR1 is MDHEN and CDR2 SYDVKM. Full variable domain (missing parts from reference TRBV28 and TRBJ1-5): DVKVTQSSRYLVKRTGEKVFLECVQDMDHENMFWYRQDPGLGLRLIYFSYDVKMKEKGDIPEGYSVSREKKERFSLILESASTNQTSMYLCASWDRGSSQPQHFGDGTRLSIL.

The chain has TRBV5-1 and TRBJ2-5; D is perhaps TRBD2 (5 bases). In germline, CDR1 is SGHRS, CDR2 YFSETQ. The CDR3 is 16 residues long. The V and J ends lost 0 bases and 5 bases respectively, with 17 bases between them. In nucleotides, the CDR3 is TGCGCCAGCAGCTTGGGCACGGCCCTAGGAGGCGAGACCCAGTACTTC. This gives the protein CASSLGTALGGETQYF.

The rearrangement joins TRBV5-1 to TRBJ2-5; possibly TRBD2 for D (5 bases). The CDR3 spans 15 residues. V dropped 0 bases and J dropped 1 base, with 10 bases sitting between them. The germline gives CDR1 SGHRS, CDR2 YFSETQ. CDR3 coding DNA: TGCGCCAGCAGCTTGGCCCCCGGGATCCAAGAGACCCAGTACTTC. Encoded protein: CASSLAPGIQETQYF.

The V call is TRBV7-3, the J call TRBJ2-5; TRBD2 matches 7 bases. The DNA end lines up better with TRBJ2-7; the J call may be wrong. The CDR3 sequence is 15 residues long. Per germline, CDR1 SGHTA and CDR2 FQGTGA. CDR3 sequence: CASSSAAGRGYEQYF. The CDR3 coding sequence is TGTGCCAGCAGCTCTGCAGCGGGGCGGGGCTACGAGCAGTACTTC.

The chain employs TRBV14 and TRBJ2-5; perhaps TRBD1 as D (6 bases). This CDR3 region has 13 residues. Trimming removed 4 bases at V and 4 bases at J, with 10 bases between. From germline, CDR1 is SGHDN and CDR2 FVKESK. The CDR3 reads CASSRTAGETQYF. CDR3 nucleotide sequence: TGTGCCAGCAGCCGGACAGCCGGAGAGACCCAGTACTTC.

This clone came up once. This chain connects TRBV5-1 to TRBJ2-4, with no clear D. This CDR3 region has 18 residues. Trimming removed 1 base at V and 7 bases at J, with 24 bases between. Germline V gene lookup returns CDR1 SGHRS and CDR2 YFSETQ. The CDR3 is CASSLRAVPGAMGNIQYF. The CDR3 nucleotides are TGCGCCAGCAGCTTGCGAGCTGTGCCGGGCGCGATGGGGAACATTCAGTACTTC.

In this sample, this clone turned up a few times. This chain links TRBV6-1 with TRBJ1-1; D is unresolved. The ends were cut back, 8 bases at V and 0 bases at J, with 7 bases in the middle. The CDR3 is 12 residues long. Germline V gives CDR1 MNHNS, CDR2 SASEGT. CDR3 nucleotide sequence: TGTGCCAGCCCGTCATTGAACACTGAAGCTTTCTTT. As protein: CASPSLNTEAFF.

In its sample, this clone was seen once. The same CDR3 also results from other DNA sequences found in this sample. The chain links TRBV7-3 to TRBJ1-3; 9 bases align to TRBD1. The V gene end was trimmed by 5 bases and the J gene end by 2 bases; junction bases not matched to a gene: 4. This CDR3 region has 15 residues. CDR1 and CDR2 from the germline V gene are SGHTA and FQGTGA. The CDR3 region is CASSPTGGTGNTIYF. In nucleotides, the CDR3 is TGTGCCAGCAGCCCGACAGGGGGTACTGGAAACACCATATATTTT.

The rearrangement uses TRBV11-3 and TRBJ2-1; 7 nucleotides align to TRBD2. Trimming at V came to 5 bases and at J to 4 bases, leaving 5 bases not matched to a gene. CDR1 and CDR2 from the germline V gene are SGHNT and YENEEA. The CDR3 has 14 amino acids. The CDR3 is CASSRSGPYNEQFF. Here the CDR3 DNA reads TGTGCCAGCAGCCGTAGCGGGCCTTACAATGAGCAGTTCTTC. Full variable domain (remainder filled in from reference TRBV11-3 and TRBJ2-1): EAGVVQSPRYKIIEKKQPVAFWCNPISGHNTLYWYLQNLGQGPELLIRYENEEAVDDSQLPKDRFSAERLKGVDSTLKIQPAELGDSAVYLCASSRSGPYNEQFFGPGTRLTVL.

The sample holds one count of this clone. In DNA form, the CDR3 reads TGCGCCAGCAGCCTTCAGTCGACAGGGGGCTCCTACGAGCAGTACTTC. Residues: CASSLQSTGGSYEQYF. The V and J genes are TRBV5-1 and TRBJ2-7; 9 bases line up with TRBD1. CDR1 is SGHRS and CDR2 is YFSETQ in the germline V gene. J lost 0 bases, V lost 4 bases, and 8 bases had no gene match. The CDR3 is 16 residues long.

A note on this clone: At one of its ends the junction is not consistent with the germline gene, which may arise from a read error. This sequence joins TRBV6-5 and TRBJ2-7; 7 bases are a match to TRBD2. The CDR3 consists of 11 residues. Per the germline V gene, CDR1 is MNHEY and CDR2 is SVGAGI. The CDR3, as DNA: TGTGCCAGCAGCGACGGGGGACTATCCTGGTTC. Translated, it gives CASSDGGLSWF.

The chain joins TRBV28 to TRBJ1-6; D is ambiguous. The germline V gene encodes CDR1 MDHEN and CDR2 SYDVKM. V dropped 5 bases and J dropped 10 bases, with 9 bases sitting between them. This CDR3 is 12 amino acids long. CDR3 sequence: CASSGPGSPLHF. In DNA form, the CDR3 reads TGTGCCAGCAGTGGACCGGGGTCACCCCTCCACTTT.

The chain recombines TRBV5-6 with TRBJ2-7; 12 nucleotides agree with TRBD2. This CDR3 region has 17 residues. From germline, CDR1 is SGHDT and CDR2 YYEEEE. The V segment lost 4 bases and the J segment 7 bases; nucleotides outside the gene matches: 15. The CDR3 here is CASSRWGRLAGVGEQYF. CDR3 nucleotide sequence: TGTGCCAGCAGCCGATGGGGGCGACTAGCGGGAGTTGGTGAGCAGTACTTC.

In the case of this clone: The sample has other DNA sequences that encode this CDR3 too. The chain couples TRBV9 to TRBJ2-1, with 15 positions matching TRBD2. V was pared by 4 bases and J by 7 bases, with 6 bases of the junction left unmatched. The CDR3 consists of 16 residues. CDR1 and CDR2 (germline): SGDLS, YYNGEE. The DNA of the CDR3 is TGTGCCAGCAGCTCTACGGGGACTAGCGGGAGGAATGAGCAGTTCTTC. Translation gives CASSSTGTSGRNEQFF. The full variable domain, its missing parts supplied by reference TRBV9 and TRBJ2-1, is DSGVTQTPKHLITATGQRVTLRCSPRSGDLSVYWYQQSLDQGLQFLIQYYNGEERAKGNILERFSAQQFPDLHSELNLSSLELGDSALYFCASSSTGTSGRNEQFFGPGTRLTVL.

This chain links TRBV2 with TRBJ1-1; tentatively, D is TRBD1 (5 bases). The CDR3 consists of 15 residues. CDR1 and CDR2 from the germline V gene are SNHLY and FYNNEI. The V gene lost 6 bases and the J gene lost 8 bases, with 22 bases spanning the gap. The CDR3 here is CASRDSRGPFLEAFF. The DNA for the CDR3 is TGTGCCAGCAGGGATTCAAGGGGACCATTTCTAGAAGCTTTCTTT. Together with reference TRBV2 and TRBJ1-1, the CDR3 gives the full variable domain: EPEVTQTPSHQVTQMGQEVILRCVPISNHLYFYWYRQILGQKVEFLVSFYNNEISEKSEIFDDQFSVERPDGSNFTLKIRSTKLEDSAMYFCASRDSRGPFLEAFFGQGTRLTVV.

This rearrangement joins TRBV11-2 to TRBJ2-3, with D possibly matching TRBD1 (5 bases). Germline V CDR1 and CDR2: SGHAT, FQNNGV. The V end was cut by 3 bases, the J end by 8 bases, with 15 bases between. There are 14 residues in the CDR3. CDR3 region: CASSLIQPQGTQYF. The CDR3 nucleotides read TGTGCCAGCAGCTTGATCCAGCCCCAGGGTACGCAGTATTTT.

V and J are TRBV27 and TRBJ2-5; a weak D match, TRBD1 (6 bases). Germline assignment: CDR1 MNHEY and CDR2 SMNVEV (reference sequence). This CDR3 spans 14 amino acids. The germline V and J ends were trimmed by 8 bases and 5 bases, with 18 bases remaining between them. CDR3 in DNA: TGTGCCAGCCACGCCACAGGGATGTGGGAGACCCAGTACTTC. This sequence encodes CASHATGMWETQYF.

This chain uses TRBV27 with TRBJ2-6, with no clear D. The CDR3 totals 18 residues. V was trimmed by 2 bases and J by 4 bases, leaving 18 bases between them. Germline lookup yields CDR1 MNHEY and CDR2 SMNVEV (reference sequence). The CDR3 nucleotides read TGTGCCAGCAGTTTAAGGGATTCCCCGTCGAGAGGGGCCAACGTCCTGACTTTC. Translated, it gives CASSLRDSPSRGANVLTF.

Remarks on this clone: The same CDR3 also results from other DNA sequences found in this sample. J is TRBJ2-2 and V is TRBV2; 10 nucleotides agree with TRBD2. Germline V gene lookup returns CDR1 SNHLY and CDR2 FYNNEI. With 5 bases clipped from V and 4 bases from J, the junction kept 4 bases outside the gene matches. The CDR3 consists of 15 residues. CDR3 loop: CASSLAGEVTGELFF. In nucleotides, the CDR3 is TGTGCCAGCAGTCTAGCGGGGGAGGTCACCGGGGAGCTGTTTTTT. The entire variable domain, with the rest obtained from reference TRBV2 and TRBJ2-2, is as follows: EPEVTQTPSHQVTQMGQEVILRCVPISNHLYFYWYRQILGQKVEFLVSFYNNEISEKSEIFDDQFSVERPDGSNFTLKIRSTKLEDSAMYFCASSLAGEVTGELFFGEGSRLTVL.

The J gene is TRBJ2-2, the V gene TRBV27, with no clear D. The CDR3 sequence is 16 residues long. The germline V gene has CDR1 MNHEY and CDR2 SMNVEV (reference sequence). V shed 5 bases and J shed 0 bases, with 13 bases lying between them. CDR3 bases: TGTGCCAGCAGTCGGTGGGCGGCCGCGAACACCGGGGAGCTGTTTTTT. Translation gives CASSRWAAANTGELFF.

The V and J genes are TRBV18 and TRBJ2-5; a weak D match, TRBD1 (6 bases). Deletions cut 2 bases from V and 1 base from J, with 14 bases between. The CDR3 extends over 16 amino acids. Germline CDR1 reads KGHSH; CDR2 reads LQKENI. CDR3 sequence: CASSPRFQGIQETQYF. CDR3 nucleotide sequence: TGTGCCAGCTCACCAAGGTTTCAGGGGATCCAAGAGACCCAGTACTTC. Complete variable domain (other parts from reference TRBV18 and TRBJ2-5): NAGVMQNPRHLVRRRGQEARLRCSPMKGHSHVYWYRQLPEEGLKFMVYLQKENIIDESGMPKERFSAEFPKEGPSILRIQQVVRGDSAAYFCASSPRFQGIQETQYFGPGTRLLVL.